The source of this T cell receptor beta chain is a study of control samples from healthy donors and cancer patients. Profiling relied on immunoSEQ multiplex PCR, and the TCRdb table lists in-frame clones only, not all of them. Of 400,000 to 450,000 clones in the sample, roughly 90% are singletons; the top ten hold around 6.8%. Germline CDR1 reads GTSNPN; CDR2 reads SVGIG (reference sequence). This CDR3 has 11 residues. Trimming removed 2 bases from V and 8 bases from J, with 9 bases in between. The chain uses TRBV30 and TRBJ1-2; a possible D gene is TRBD1 (5 bases). Sequenced input: PBMCs. The receptor comes from a man aged 35 to 55 with head and neck cancer. The CDR3 region is CAWSTGGGYTF. CDR3 in DNA: TGTGCCTGGAGTACGGGGGGAGGCTACACCTTC.